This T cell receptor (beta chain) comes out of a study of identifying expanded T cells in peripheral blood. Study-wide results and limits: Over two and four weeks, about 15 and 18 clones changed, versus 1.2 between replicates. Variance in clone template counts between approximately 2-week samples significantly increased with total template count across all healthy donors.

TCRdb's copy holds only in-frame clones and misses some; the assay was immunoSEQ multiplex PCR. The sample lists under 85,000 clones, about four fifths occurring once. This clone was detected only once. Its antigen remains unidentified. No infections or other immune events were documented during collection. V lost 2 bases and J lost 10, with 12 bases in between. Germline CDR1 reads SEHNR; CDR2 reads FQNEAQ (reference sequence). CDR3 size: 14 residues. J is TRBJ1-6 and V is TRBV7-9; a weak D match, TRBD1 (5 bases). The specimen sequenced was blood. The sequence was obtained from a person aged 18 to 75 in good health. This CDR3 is CASSLPPGRSPLHF. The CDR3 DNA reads TGTGCCAGCAGCTTACCCCCGGGACGATCACCCCTCCACTTT.